The next 26 T cell receptor beta chains were all read from a single sample in a study of T cells after posttransplantation cyclophosphamide. Cyclophosphamide on days +3 and +4 followed busulfan-fludarabine conditioning and a marrow graft. Repertoires were generated with immunoSEQ multiplex PCR, while TCRdb's copy carries only in-frame clones and drops some. The table includes about 36,000 clones, just under 80% detected once. Sample: CD4+ T cells sorted from blood, taken 1,800 to 2,000 days after a stem cell transplant with posttransplant cyclophosphamide. Receptor source: a female patient between 35 and 55 years old who received an allogeneic stem cell transplant from a related donor, was CMV-positive, and had no GVHD. The T cells may partly be graft donor cells.

This chain uses TRBV11-3 with TRBJ2-5, with D possibly TRBD1 on 5 matching bases. The CDR3 contains 13 residues. CDR1 is SGHNT and CDR2 is YENEEA in the germline V gene. The V end was cut by 0 bases, the J end by 7 bases, with 9 bases between. The CDR3 bases are TGTGCCAGCAGCTTAGAAGGAAGGGGGACCCAGTACTTC. Its protein is CASSLEGRGTQYF.

The chain uses TRBV11-2 and TRBJ1-1, with no clear D. Trimming removed 1 base at V and 1 base at J, with 13 bases between. Germline V lookup: CDR1 SGHAT, CDR2 FQNNGV. The CDR3 runs 16 residues. This chain's CDR3 is CASSLGVGVANTEAFF. In DNA, the CDR3 is TGTGCCAGCAGCTTAGGGGTAGGAGTTGCGAACACTGAAGCTTTCTTT.

The rearrangement uses TRBV7-9 and TRBJ2-2, with 8 bases identical to TRBD1. CDR1 SEHNR and CDR2 FQNEAQ come from the germline V gene (reference sequence). The CDR3 totals 15 residues. V gave up 6 bases and J gave up 1 base; unmatched junction bases: 4. The CDR3 DNA is TGTGCCAGCAGTCGGGGACAGGTGAACACCGGGGAGCTGTTTTTT. Amino acid sequence: CASSRGQVNTGELFF. Full variable domain (remainder filled in from reference TRBV7-9 and TRBJ2-2): DTGVSQNPRHKITKRGQNVTFRCDPISEHNRLYWYRQTLGQGPEFLTYFQNEAQLEKSRLLSDRFSAERPKGSFSTLEIQRTEQGDSAMYLCASSRGQVNTGELFFGEGSRLTVL.

This clone appeared a few times. The CDR3 region has the DNA TGTGCCAGCAGCTTCTCGAGGGGGACTGGCTACACCTTC. Protein sequence: CASSFSRGTGYTF. The V and J genes are TRBV5-6 and TRBJ1-2; TRBD1 might be the D (6 bases). There are 13 residues in the CDR3. From germline, CDR1 is SGHDT and CDR2 YYEEEE. V gave up 2 bases and J gave up 7 bases, with 12 bases separating them.

The V and J genes are TRBV2 and TRBJ2-1; 8 bases match TRBD2. The ends lost 4 bases at V and 12 bases at J; junction bases unmatched: 14. The CDR3 contains 15 residues. Germline-derived CDR1 and CDR2 are SNHLY and FYNNEI. DNA of the CDR3: TGTGCCAGCAGTGTCAGACGAGGAGCGGGGGAGGGGCAGTTCTTC. Amino acid sequence: CASSVRRGAGEGQFF.

Regarding this clone: An end of the junction differs from the germline gene, which may be a read error. The identical CDR3 is also encoded by other nucleotide sequences in the sample. V gene TRBV5-4 combines with J gene TRBJ2-7; 7 bases line up with TRBD1. Germline values: CDR1 SGHNT, CDR2 YYREEE (reference sequence). This CDR3 is 15 amino acids long. CDR3 DNA: TGCGCCAGCAGTTTGGACCCCACAGGGGTCTACGAGCAGTACTTC. This encodes CASSLDPTGVYEQYF. Based on the CDR3 plus reference TRBV5-4 and TRBJ2-7, the full variable domain is ETGVTQSPTHLIKTRGQQVTLRCSSQSGHNTVSWYQQALGQGPQFIFQYYREEENGRGNFPPRFSGLQFPNYSSELNVNALELDDSALYLCASSLDPTGVYEQYFGPGTRLTVT.

The rearrangement links TRBV7-3 to TRBJ1-5; TRBD1 might be the D (6 bases). This CDR3 spans 14 amino acids. Germline-derived CDR1 and CDR2 are SGHTA and FQGTGA. V lost 7 bases and J 5 bases, leaving 15 bases between the germline ends. CDR3 region: CASTPKKGDQPQHF. In nucleotides, the CDR3 is TGTGCCAGCACCCCTAAGAAGGGGGATCAGCCCCAGCATTTT.

The chain joins TRBV19 to TRBJ1-6; possible D gene TRBD1, 6 bases. Trimming stripped 1 base from V and 9 bases from J, with 10 bases between. The germline V gene encodes CDR1 LNHDA and CDR2 SQIVND (reference sequence). The CDR3 loop spans 14 amino acids. The CDR3 coding sequence is TGTGCCAGTAGTATAGCCAGGGGTCGTTCACCCCTCCACTTT. As protein: CASSIARGRSPLHF.

V gene TRBV4-1 combines with J gene TRBJ1-4, with TRBD1 identical over 9 bases. With 0 bases clipped from V and 6 bases from J, the junction kept 11 bases outside the gene matches. The CDR3 covers 18 residues. Germline CDR1 reads MGHRA; CDR2 reads YSYEKL. CDR3 sequence: CASSQDRIRDRVYEKLFF. CDR3 DNA: TGCGCCAGCAGCCAAGACAGGATCCGGGACAGGGTGTATGAAAAACTGTTTTTT.

V and J are TRBV25-1 and TRBJ1-6; TRBD1 aligns across 7 bases. Germline loops: CDR1 MGHDK, CDR2 SYGVNS. This CDR3 has 15 amino acids. J was trimmed by 7 bases and V by 4 bases; bases with no gene match: 7. DNA for the CDR3: TGTGCCAGCAGTGGCCCAGGACAGGAGAATTCACCCCTCCACTTT. Its protein product is CASSGPGQENSPLHF.

This clone has a single count. The gene calls are TRBV7-2 and TRBJ2-1; D unclear. Trimming took 1 base from V and 4 from J, leaving 14 bases between them. The CDR3 is 16 amino acids. Looked up from germline, CDR1 is SGHTA and CDR2 is FQGNSA. The CDR3 spells CASSLGSSKAYNEQFF. DNA for the CDR3: TGTGCCAGCAGCTTAGGTTCCTCTAAAGCTTACAATGAGCAGTTCTTC.

V gene TRBV5-1 combines with J gene TRBJ2-5, with 10 bases that match TRBD2. Germline V gene data show CDR1 as SGHRS and CDR2 as YFSETQ. The CDR3 is 16 amino acids. Trimming removed 0 bases from V and 6 bases from J; junction bases left unmatched: 8. CDR3 sequence (DNA): TGCGCCAGCAGCTTGGCTGGTAGCGGGGGGATTAAGACCCAGTACTTC. Its protein is CASSLAGSGGIKTQYF.

This sequence joins TRBV25-1 and TRBJ2-6; D is possibly TRBD2 (5 bases). Germline V gene sequence: CDR1 MGHDK, CDR2 SYGVNS. This CDR3 is built from 16 residues. Trimming removed 1 base from V and 3 bases from J, with 10 bases in between. The CDR3 DNA sequence: TGTGCCAGCAGTGAATTTGGAGGTATTGGGGCCAACGTCCTGACTTTC. This translates into CASSEFGGIGANVLTF.

The chain combines TRBV7-2 with TRBJ2-5; 8 bases match TRBD1. Germline CDR1 reads SGHTA; CDR2 reads FQGNSA. Germline trimming cut 2 bases from V and 5 bases from J; bases unmatched to any gene: 7. The CDR3 extends over 15 amino acids. In nucleotides, the CDR3 is TGTGCCAGCAGCTTACGGGCAGGGGGCGGGGAGACCCAGTACTTC. Its protein product is CASSLRAGGGETQYF. Filled out from reference TRBV7-2 and TRBJ2-5, the complete variable domain reads GAGVSQSPSNKVTEKGKDVELRCDPISGHTALYWYRQSLGQGLEFLIYFQGNSAPDKSGLPSDRFSAERTGGSVSTLTIQRTQQEDSAVYLCASSLRAGGGETQYFGPGTRLLVL.

The chain joins TRBV5-5 to TRBJ1-5; D possibly corresponds to TRBD1 (5 bases). V lost 3 bases and J lost 5, with 12 bases in between. Germline lookup yields CDR1 SGHKS and CDR2 YYEKEE (reference sequence). The CDR3 is 14 residues long. The CDR3 here is CASSSVGTYQPQHF. In DNA form, the CDR3 reads TGTGCCAGCAGCTCAGTCGGGACTTATCAGCCCCAGCATTTT.

This chain joins TRBV7-8 and TRBJ2-1; 12 bases fit TRBD2. This CDR3 has 16 amino acids. Unmatched junction bases numbered 4, after V lost 0 bases and J lost 7 bases. Germline V CDR1 and CDR2: SGHVS, FQNEAQ. The CDR3 loop is CASSLAGLAGGNEQFF. DNA of the CDR3: TGTGCCAGCAGCTTAGCGGGGCTAGCGGGGGGGAATGAGCAGTTCTTC.

The chain uses TRBV2 and TRBJ1-3; 9 nucleotides line up with TRBD1. Germline values: CDR1 SNHLY, CDR2 FYNNEI. The trim removed 6 bases at V and 3 bases at J, leaving 6 bases unmatched. The CDR3 runs to 15 residues. Here the CDR3 DNA reads TGTGCCAGCAGAGCCACAGGGGGCTTTGGAAACACCATATATTTT. This encodes CASRATGGFGNTIYF.

The chain recombines TRBV28 with TRBJ1-4; a possible D gene is TRBD1 (5 bases). The CDR3 has 16 residues. V lost 2 bases and J lost 8, with 18 bases in between. From germline, CDR1 is MDHEN and CDR2 SYDVKM. For the CDR3, the DNA is TGTGCCAGCAGTTTAATGGAGGGGCAGGGAAGGGAAAAACTGTTTTTT. Its translation: CASSLMEGQGREKLFF. The full variable domain, with the rest looked up from reference TRBV28 and TRBJ1-4, is DVKVTQSSRYLVKRTGEKVFLECVQDMDHENMFWYRQDPGLGLRLIYFSYDVKMKEKGDIPEGYSVSREKKERFSLILESASTNQTSMYLCASSLMEGQGREKLFFGSGTQLSVL.

The rearrangement uses TRBV19 and TRBJ2-2; 8 bases align to TRBD1. The CDR3 sequence is 16 residues long. V gave up 6 bases and J gave up 1 base; unmatched junction bases: 7. The germline V gene has CDR1 LNHDA and CDR2 SQIVND (reference sequence). The CDR3 nucleotides are TGTGCCAGTAGGGACAGGGACGGGGGGAACACCGGGGAGCTGTTTTTT. Translation gives CASRDRDGGNTGELFF.

The chain recombines TRBV11-2 with TRBJ2-7; 13 bases map to TRBD2. Germline loops: CDR1 SGHAT, CDR2 FQNNGV. J was trimmed by 1 base and V by 5 bases; bases with no gene match: 5. The CDR3 totals 16 residues. The CDR3 reads CASSRTSGGLSYEQYF. CDR3 bases: TGTGCCAGCAGCCGGACTAGCGGGGGCCTTTCCTACGAGCAGTACTTC.

The chain carries TRBV10-2 and TRBJ2-7; 10 bases match TRBD1. This CDR3 has 16 amino acids. With 2 bases clipped from V and 3 bases from J, the junction kept 7 bases outside the gene matches. Germline-derived CDR1 and CDR2 are WSHSY and SAAADI. In DNA form, the CDR3 reads TGCGCCAGCAGTGAGCCGACAGGGGGCAGAATCTACGAGCAGTACTTC. Translated: CASSEPTGGRIYEQYF.

The chain is built from TRBV14 and TRBJ1-4; no reliable D call. CDR1 and CDR2 (germline): SGHDN, FVKESK. The length of the CDR3 is 14 residues. V lost 0 bases to trimming and J lost 8 bases, with 10 bases between them. CDR3 bases: TGTGCCAGCAGCCAAGAATACAGAACCGAAAAACTGTTTTTT. Translated: CASSQEYRTEKLFF.

The J gene is TRBJ2-2, the V gene TRBV28; 7 nucleotides match TRBD1. Germline V CDR1 and CDR2: MDHEN, SYDVKM. V gave up 6 bases and J gave up 0 bases; unmatched junction bases: 13. The CDR3 is made up of 18 amino acids. Here the CDR3 DNA reads TGTGCCAGCAGCAGAACACCGACAGGGATAACGAACACCGGGGAGCTGTTTTTT. The encoded protein is CASSRTPTGITNTGELFF.

The chain recombines TRBV10-1 with TRBJ2-4; 16 nucleotides line up with TRBD2. Per germline, CDR1 WNHNN and CDR2 SYGVQD (reference sequence). Trimming took 6 bases from V and 6 from J; bases not matched to a gene: 8. CDR3 length: 17 residues. The CDR3 protein is CASRPGTSGGEGNIQYF. CDR3 nucleotide sequence: TGCGCCAGCAGACCCGGGACTAGCGGGGGGGAAGGAAACATTCAGTACTTC.

This chain joins TRBV7-2 and TRBJ2-7; TRBD2 is a possible D gene (7 bases). The V end lost 5 bases, the J end lost 0 bases, and 17 bases lay between the germline ends. Germline loops: CDR1 SGHTA, CDR2 FQGNSA. The CDR3 spans 16 residues. DNA for the CDR3: TGTGCCAGCAGCCTAGAAGGGGGGGGTCACTCCTACGAGCAGTACTTC. The encoded protein is CASSLEGGGHSYEQYF.

The V call is TRBV28, the J call TRBJ2-6, with a possible D match to TRBD2 (6 bases). CDR1 is MDHEN and CDR2 is SYDVKM in the germline V gene. The CDR3 has 15 residues. Trimming shortened V by 6 bases and J by 2 bases, and 11 bases separated the two germline ends. As DNA, the CDR3 is TGTGCCAGCAGGCGCCCGGGGGCTGGGGCCAACGTCCTGACTTTC. Translated, it gives CASRRPGAGANVLTF.